Listed below are T cell receptor beta chains from one sample, sequenced in a study of blood T cells in healthy people across ages. TCRdb passed the 5' RACE reads through MiXCR, listing each CDR3 protein once. The table has about 1,400,000 distinct CDR3 sequences, approximately 59% seen once. Sequenced sample: blood. All receptors come from a man between 18 and 35 years old in good health. Both conserved end residues are part of each CDR3. Each record gives: CDR3 protein, CDR3 DNA, D gene, V gene, J gene, clone size. A D gene is named only where the DNA matches it firmly. Size is omitted from some rows. Given values are once, few, many or a class for expanded clones.

CASQGRYNEQFF	TGTGCCAGCCAGGGGCGCTACAATGAGCAGTTCTTC	-	TRBV2	TRBJ2-1	-
CATHPRPLRGTDTQYF	TGCGCCACCCATCCTCGACCGCTGAGGGGCACAGATACGCAGTATTTT	-	TRBV5-1	TRBJ2-3	-
CASSVTGNRDIQYF	TGTGCCAGCAGCGTAACCGGTAATAGGGACATTCAGTACTTC	-	TRBV7-2	TRBJ2-4	-
CASSQDPASTYEQYF	TGTGCCAGCAGCCAAGATCCAGCGAGTACCTACGAGCAGTACTTC	-	TRBV3-1	TRBJ2-7	-
CASSPSGGLADNEQFF	TGTGCCAGCAGCCCCTCGGGGGGACTAGCGGACAATGAGCAGTTCTTC	TRBD2	TRBV7-9	TRBJ2-1	-
CSVCEAGGAGELFF	TGCAGCGTTTGTGAAGCAGGGGGCGCCGGGGAGCTGTTTTTT	TRBD1	TRBV29-1	TRBJ2-2	-
CASSQVLAGVRDTQYF	TGCGCCAGCAGCCAAGTCCTAGCGGGGGTTCGAGATACGCAGTATTTT	TRBD2	TRBV4-1	TRBJ2-3	few
CASSLTPGYEQYF	TGCGCCAGCAGCTTGACACCGGGCTACGAGCAGTACTTC	-	TRBV5-1	TRBJ2-7	-
CASSLGPRGTQYF	TGCGCCAGCAGCCTTGGGCCCCGAGGGACCCAGTACTTC	-	TRBV4-1	TRBJ2-5	few
CSTVSSYEQYF	TGTTCGACCGTTAGCTCCTACGAGCAGTACTTC	-	TRBV25-1	TRBJ2-7	-
CASSEYEGGAANQPQHF	TGTGCCAGCAGTGAATATGAGGGTGGGGCCGCCAATCAGCCCCAGCATTTT	-	TRBV6-1	TRBJ1-5	-
CASSYSGRGNTEAFF	TGTGCCAGCAGTTACTCTGGCAGGGGGAACACTGAAGCTTTCTTT	-	TRBV6-2/TRBV6-3	TRBJ1-1	-
CASSWTQTYEQYF	TGTGCCAGCAGTTGGACCCAGACCTACGAGCAGTACTTC	-	TRBV6-2/TRBV6-3	TRBJ2-7	-
CASREDSSSYDEQFF	TGCGCCAGCAGGGAAGACAGCAGCTCCTACGATGAGCAGTTCTTC	-	TRBV6-2/TRBV6-3	TRBJ2-1	-
CASAHEWGTDTQYF	TGTGCCAGCGCCCATGAGTGGGGCACAGATACGCAGTATTTT	-	TRBV25-1	TRBJ2-3	-
CASMIGGTNTGELFF	TGTGCCAGCATGATCGGGGGGACGAACACCGGGGAGCTGTTTTTT	TRBD2	TRBV12-3/TRBV12-4	TRBJ2-2	-
CSATPGETDGYTF	TGCAGTGCTACCCCCGGGGAGACTGATGGCTACACCTTC	-	TRBV20-1	TRBJ1-2	-
CSARGTGTGNYGYTF	TGCAGTGCTAGGGGGACCGGGACAGGGAACTATGGCTACACCTTC	TRBD1	TRBV20-1	TRBJ1-2	-
CASSVDPSGTQYF	TGTGCCAGCAGCGTAGATCCCTCAGGGACCCAGTACTTC	-	TRBV7-9	TRBJ2-5	-
CASSESGEDTGELFF	TGTGCCAGCAGTGAATCAGGGGAGGACACCGGGGAGCTGTTTTTT	-	TRBV2	TRBJ2-2	-
CASSQGGTLATDTQYF	TGCGCCAGCAGCCAAGGGGGCACTTTAGCCACAGATACGCAGTATTTT	-	TRBV4-1	TRBJ2-3	-
CASSPDSFKETQYF	TGTGCCAGCAGTCCGGACTCATTCAAAGAGACCCAGTACTTC	-	TRBV4-2	TRBJ2-5	-
CSASNINYGYTF	TGCAGTGCTAGCAACATTAACTATGGCTACACCTTC	-	TRBV20-1	TRBJ1-2	-
CASSYHWGQPPTDTQYF	TGTGCCAGCAGTTATCATTGGGGCCAGCCCCCCACAGATACGCAGTATTTT	-	TRBV12-3/TRBV12-4	TRBJ2-3	few
CASSGIGLAGIGSQETQYF	TGTGCCAGCAGTGGGATTGGACTAGCGGGCATTGGTAGCCAAGAGACCCAGTACTTC	TRBD2	TRBV12-3/TRBV12-4	TRBJ2-5	-
CASTGQTGYGYTF	TGTGCCAGCACTGGCCAGACTGGATATGGCTACACCTTC	-	TRBV5-6	TRBJ1-2	-
CASNRALHF	TGTGCCAGCAATCGAGCCCTCCACTTT	-	TRBV3-1	TRBJ1-6	-
CASSPPPGSYNEQFF	TGTGCCAGCAGCCCACCCCCGGGGTCCTACAATGAGCAGTTCTTC	-	TRBV7-6	TRBJ2-1	-
CASSPRDSNYGYTF	TGTGCCAGCTCACCTAGGGACAGTAACTATGGCTACACCTTC	TRBD1	TRBV18	TRBJ1-2	-